This is a list of T cell receptor beta chains from one sample in a study of memory CD4+ T cells and cytomegalovirus serostatus. Produced via immunoSEQ multiplex PCR; TCRdb's table is partial and in-frame only. The profile covers over 60,000 clones, with roughly 80% appearing a single time and approximately 0.92% taken by the ten largest. Sequences were obtained from memory CD4+ T cells from blood. Every receptor here comes from an adult in good health and CMV-seronegative. Both conserved end residues are part of each CDR3. D genes are given only for firm matches. Clone size, where shown, is once, few, many, or a class for clones that have expanded.

j_call: TRBJ1-3
d_call: -
clone_size: -
v_call: TRBV6-5
cdr3_nt: TGTGCCAGCAGTTACTCCACGGGACGGGGAAACACCATATATTTT
cdr3_aa: CASSYSTGRGNTIYF

j_call: TRBJ1-5
d_call: TRBD1
clone_size: -
v_call: TRBV7-8
cdr3_nt: TGTGCCAGCAGCTTAGGGGCCTGGGACAGGGTGAAGTTTAGCAATCAGCCCCAGCATTTT
cdr3_aa: CASSLGAWDRVKFSNQPQHF

j_call: TRBJ2-6
d_call: -
clone_size: -
v_call: TRBV7-9
cdr3_nt: TGTGCCAGCAGACGGGACGTCTCTGGGGCCAACGTCCTGACTTTC
cdr3_aa: CASRRDVSGANVLTF

j_call: TRBJ2-7
d_call: -
clone_size: -
v_call: TRBV19
cdr3_nt: TGTGCCAGTAGTATTGGCCGGAATTCCGGTTTGGGGCAGTACTTC
cdr3_aa: CASSIGRNSGLGQYF

j_call: TRBJ2-7
d_call: -
clone_size: -
v_call: TRBV6-1
cdr3_nt: TGTGCCAGCAGTGAAAGGGAACCTTCCTACGAGCAGTACTTC
cdr3_aa: CASSEREPSYEQYF

j_call: TRBJ1-2
d_call: TRBD1
clone_size: few
v_call: TRBV5-1
cdr3_nt: TGCGCCAGCAGCCCGGACAGGAACTATGGCTACACCTTC
cdr3_aa: CASSPDRNYGYTF

j_call: TRBJ2-1
d_call: TRBD1
clone_size: -
v_call: TRBV11-2
cdr3_nt: TGTGCCAGCAGCAGGACAGGGGTCAGCTCCTACAATGAGCAGTTCTTC
cdr3_aa: CASSRTGVSSYNEQFF

j_call: TRBJ2-2
d_call: TRBD1
clone_size: once
v_call: TRBV19
cdr3_nt: TGTGCCAGTAGTCGCCCGCCGGGACAGGGGTTCCCCGGGGAGCTGTTTTTT
cdr3_aa: CASSRPPGQGFPGELFF

j_call: TRBJ2-1
d_call: -
clone_size: -
v_call: TRBV25-1
cdr3_nt: TGTGCCAGCAGTGACCAACTAGCCTACAATGAGCAGTTCTTC
cdr3_aa: CASSDQLAYNEQFF

j_call: TRBJ2-3
d_call: TRBD2
clone_size: -
v_call: TRBV27
cdr3_nt: TGTGCCAGCAGACCCCTCGGGACTAGGGGGACAGATACGCAGTATTTT
cdr3_aa: CASRPLGTRGTDTQYF

j_call: TRBJ2-7
d_call: TRBD1
clone_size: -
v_call: TRBV7-9
cdr3_nt: TGTGCCAGCAGCTCCGCCGACAGGGGCAGCTACGAGCAGTACTTC
cdr3_aa: CASSSADRGSYEQYF

j_call: TRBJ2-1
d_call: TRBD1
clone_size: -
v_call: TRBV11-1
cdr3_nt: TGTGCCAGCAGCTTAGGAGGGACAGGCCGCCGAGGTGAGCAGTTCTTC
cdr3_aa: CASSLGGTGRRGEQFF

j_call: TRBJ2-6
d_call: TRBD1
clone_size: once
v_call: TRBV19
cdr3_nt: TGTGCCAGTAGTAGAGGACAGGGACCTTCTGGGGCCAACGTCCTGACTTTC
cdr3_aa: CASSRGQGPSGANVLTF

j_call: TRBJ1-1
d_call: -
clone_size: -
v_call: TRBV19
cdr3_nt: TGTGCCAGTAGCCGCTACACTGAAGCTTTCTTT
cdr3_aa: CASSRYTEAFF

j_call: TRBJ2-1
d_call: TRBD2
clone_size: -
v_call: TRBV9
cdr3_nt: TGTGCCAGCAGCCTGGGACTAGCGGGAGGGCCGTCTTCCTACAATGAGCAGTTCTTC
cdr3_aa: CASSLGLAGGPSSYNEQFF

j_call: TRBJ2-3
d_call: -
clone_size: -
v_call: TRBV19
cdr3_nt: TGTGCCAGTAGCACTACAGGTAGCACAGATACGCAGTATTTT
cdr3_aa: CASSTTGSTDTQYF

j_call: TRBJ2-5
d_call: -
clone_size: -
v_call: TRBV12-5
cdr3_nt: TGTGCTAGTGGTTTACAAGAGACCCAGTACTTC
cdr3_aa: CASGLQETQYF

j_call: TRBJ2-7
d_call: -
clone_size: few
v_call: TRBV30
cdr3_nt: TGTGCCTGGGAGACCGGGGCGGCAGGGATCTACGAGCAGTACTTC
cdr3_aa: CAWETGAAGIYEQYF